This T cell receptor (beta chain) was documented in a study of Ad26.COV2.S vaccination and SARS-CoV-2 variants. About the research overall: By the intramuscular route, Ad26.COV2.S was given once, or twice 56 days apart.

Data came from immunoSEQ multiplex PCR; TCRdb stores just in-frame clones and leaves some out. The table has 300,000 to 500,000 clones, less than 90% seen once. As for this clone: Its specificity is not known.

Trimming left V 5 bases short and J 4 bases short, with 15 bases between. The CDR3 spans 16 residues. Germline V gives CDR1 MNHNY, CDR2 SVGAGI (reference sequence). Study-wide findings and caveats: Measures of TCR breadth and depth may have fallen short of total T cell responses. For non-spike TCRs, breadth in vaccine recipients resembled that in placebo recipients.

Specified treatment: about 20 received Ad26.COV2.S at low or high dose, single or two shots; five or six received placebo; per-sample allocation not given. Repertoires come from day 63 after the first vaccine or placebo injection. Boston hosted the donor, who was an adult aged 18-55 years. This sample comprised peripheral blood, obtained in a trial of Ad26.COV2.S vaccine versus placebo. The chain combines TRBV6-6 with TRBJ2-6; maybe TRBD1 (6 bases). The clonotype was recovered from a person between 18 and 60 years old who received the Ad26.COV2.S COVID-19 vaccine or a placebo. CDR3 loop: CASSPDYREGANVLTF. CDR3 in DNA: TGTGCCAGCAGTCCCGATTACAGGGAGGGGGCCAACGTCCTGACTTTC.